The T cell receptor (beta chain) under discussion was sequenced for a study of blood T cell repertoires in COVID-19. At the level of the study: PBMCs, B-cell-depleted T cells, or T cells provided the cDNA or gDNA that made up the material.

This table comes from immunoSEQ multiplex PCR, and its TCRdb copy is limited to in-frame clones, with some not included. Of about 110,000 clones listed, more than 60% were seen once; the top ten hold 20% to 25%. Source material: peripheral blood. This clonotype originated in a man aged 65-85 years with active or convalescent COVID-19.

CDR3 loop: CASSPGPTGAAASRGYTF. Here the CDR3 DNA reads TGCGCCAGCAGCCCCGGCCCTACAGGGGCCGCTGCTTCTCGGGGCTACACCTTC. The gene calls are TRBV4-1 and TRBJ1-2; 7 bases are shared with TRBD1. Germline V gene lookup returns CDR1 MGHRA and CDR2 YSYEKL. V was clipped by 4 bases and J by 8 bases; unmatched bases: 22. This CDR3 comprises 18 residues.